This T cell receptor beta chain originates from a study of T cells in women clearing cervical HPV infection. About the study: Control women cleared a single incident HPV16 infection within 12 months. With HLA typing for only a few women, HLA confounding remains possible.

The table came from immunoSEQ multiplex PCR; TCRdb's copy has only in-frame clones and leaves some out. In total, the table holds about 16,000 clones. Study results and limitations: Richness differences could reflect unmeasured T-cell content per sample.

The germline V gene has CDR1 LNHDA and CDR2 SQIVND (reference sequence). Trimming stripped 2 bases from V and 4 bases from J, with 9 bases between. The CDR3 sequence is 13 residues long. With respect to this clone: What it binds is unknown. The read ends 3 residues before the CDR3 terminus; that terminus is restored from the germline J gene.

HPV was found by MY09/MY11 PCR and dot-blot genotyping. The sequenced material came from blood buffy coat. This receptor was identified in a woman aged 18 to 75 with a cervical HPV16 infection that either progressed to CIN3+ or cleared (not recorded which). The V and J genes are TRBV19 and TRBJ2-7; D is perhaps TRBD1 (6 bases). The part of the CDR3 DNA that was read is TGTGCCAGTAGTATAAGGCAGGGGTACGAG. It encodes CASSIRQGYE. The full CDR3 protein reads CASSIRQGYEQYF.